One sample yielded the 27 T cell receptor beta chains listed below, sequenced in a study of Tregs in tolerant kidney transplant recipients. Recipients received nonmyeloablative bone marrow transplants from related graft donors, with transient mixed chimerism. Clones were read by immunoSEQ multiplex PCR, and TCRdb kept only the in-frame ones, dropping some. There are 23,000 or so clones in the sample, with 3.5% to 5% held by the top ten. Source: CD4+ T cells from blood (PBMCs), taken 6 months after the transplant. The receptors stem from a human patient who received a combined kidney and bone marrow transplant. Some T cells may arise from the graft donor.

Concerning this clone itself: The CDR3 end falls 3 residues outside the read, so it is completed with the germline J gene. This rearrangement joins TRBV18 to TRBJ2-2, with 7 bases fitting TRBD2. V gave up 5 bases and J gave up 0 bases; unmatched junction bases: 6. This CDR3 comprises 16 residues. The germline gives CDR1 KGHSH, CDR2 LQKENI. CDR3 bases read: TGTGCCAGCTCATTTACTAGCGCCGCGAACACCGGGGAG. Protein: CASSFTSAANTGE. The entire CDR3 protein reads CASSFTSAANTGELFF.

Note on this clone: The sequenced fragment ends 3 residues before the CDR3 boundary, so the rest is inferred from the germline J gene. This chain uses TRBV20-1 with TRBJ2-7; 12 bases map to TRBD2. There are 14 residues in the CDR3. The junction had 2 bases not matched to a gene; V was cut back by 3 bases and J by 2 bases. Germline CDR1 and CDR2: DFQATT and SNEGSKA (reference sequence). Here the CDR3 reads CSASGLAGTYEQYF. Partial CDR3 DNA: TGCAGTGCTAGCGGACTAGCGGGGACCTACGAG.

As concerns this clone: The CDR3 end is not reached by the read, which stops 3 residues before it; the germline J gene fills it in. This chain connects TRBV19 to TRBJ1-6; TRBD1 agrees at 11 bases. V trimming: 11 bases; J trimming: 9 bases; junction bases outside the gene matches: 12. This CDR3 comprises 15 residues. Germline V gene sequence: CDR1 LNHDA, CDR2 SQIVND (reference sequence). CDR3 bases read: TGTGCCTCCGGACAGGGGGCGGTTCAGGTTTCACCC. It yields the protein CASGQGAVQVSP. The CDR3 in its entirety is CASGQGAVQVSPLHF.

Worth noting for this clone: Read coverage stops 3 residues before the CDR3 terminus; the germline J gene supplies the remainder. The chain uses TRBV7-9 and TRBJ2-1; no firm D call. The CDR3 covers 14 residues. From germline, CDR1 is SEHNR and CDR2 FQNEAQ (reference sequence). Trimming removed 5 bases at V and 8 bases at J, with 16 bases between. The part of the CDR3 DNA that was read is TGTGCCAGCAGCCTCCTTAGTATCCCGGATGAG. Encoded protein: CASSLLSIPDE. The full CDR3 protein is CASSLLSIPDEQFF.

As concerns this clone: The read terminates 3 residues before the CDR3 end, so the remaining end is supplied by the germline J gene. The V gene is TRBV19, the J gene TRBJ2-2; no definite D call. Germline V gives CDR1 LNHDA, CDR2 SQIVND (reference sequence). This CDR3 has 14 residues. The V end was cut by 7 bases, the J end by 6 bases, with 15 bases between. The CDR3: CASKRPKSAGELFF. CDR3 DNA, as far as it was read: TGTGCCAGTAAGAGGCCAAAGTCCGCCGGGGAG.

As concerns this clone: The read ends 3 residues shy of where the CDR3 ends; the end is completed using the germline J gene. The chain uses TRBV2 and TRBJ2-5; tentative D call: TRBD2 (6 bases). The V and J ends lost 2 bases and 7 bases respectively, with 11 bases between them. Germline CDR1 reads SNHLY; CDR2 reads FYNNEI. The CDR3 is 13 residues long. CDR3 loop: CASSERDFGTQYF. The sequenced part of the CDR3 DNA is TGTGCCAGCAGTGAAAGGGACTTCGGGACC.

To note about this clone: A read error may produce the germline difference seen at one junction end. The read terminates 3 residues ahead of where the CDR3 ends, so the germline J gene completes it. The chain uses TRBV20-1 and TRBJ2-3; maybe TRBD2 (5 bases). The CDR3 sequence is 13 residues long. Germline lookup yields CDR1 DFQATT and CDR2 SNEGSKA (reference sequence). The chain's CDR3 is CNARALGTDTQYF. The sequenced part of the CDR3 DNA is TGCAATGCTAGAGCACTAGGCACAGATACG.

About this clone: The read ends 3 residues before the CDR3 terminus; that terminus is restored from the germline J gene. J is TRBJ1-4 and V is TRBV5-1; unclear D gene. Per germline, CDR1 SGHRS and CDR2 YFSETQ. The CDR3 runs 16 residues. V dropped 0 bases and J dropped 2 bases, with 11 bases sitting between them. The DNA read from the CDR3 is TGCGCCAGCAGCTTGGCCTTTGGCAGTACTAATGAAAAA. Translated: CASSLAFGSTNEK. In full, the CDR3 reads CASSLAFGSTNEKLFF. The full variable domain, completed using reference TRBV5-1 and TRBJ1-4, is KAGVTQTPRYLIKTRGQQVTLSCSPISGHRSVSWYQQTPGQGLQFLFEYFSETQRNKGNFPGRFSGRQFSNSRSEMNVSTLELGDSALYLCASSLAFGSTNEKLFFGSGTQLSVL.

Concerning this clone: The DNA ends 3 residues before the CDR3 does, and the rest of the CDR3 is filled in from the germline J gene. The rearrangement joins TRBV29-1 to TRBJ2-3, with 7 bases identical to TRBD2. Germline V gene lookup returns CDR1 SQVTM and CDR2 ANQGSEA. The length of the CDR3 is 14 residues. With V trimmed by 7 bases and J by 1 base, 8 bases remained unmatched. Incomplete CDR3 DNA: TGCAGCGCCGCGCCGGGGGGTCGCACAGATACG. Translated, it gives CSAAPGGRTDT. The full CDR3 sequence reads CSAAPGGRTDTQYF.

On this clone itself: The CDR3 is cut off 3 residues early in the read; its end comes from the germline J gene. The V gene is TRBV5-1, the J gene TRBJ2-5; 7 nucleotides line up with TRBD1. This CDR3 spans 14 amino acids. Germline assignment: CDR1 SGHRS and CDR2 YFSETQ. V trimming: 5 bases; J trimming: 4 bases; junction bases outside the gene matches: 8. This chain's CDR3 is CASRTTGAGETQYF. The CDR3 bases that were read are TGCGCCAGCAGAACTACAGGGGCCGGAGAGACC.

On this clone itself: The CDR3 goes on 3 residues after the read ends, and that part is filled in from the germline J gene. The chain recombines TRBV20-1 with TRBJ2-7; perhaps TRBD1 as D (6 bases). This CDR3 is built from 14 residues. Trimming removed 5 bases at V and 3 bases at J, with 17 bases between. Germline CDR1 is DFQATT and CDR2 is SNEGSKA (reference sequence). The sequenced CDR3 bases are TGCAGTGCTCATGGGACACTCGGCATCTACGAG. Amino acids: CSAHGTLGIYE. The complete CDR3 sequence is CSAHGTLGIYEQYF.

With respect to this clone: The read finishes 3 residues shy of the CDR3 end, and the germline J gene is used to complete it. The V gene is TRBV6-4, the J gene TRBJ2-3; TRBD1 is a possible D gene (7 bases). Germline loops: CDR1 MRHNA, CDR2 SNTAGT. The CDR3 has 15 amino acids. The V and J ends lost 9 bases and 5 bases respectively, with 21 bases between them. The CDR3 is CARGPGGPPRDTQYF. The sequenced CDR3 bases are TGTGCCAGGGGGCCAGGGGGGCCCCCTCGAGATACG.

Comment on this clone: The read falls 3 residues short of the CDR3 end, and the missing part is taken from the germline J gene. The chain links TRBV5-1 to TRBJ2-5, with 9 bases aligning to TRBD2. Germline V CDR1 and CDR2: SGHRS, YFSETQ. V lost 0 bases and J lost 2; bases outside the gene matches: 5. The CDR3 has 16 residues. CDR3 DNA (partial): TGCGCCAGCAGCTTGGGTAGCGGGGGCCGACAAGAGACC. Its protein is CASSLGSGGRQET. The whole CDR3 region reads CASSLGSGGRQETQYF.

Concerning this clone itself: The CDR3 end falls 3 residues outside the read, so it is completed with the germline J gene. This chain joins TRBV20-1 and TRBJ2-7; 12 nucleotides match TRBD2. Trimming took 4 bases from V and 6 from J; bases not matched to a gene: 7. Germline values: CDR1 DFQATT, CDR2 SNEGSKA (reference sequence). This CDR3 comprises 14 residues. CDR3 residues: CSANLPGLAGEQYF. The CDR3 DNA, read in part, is TGCAGTGCTAATTTACCGGGACTAGCGGGCGAG.

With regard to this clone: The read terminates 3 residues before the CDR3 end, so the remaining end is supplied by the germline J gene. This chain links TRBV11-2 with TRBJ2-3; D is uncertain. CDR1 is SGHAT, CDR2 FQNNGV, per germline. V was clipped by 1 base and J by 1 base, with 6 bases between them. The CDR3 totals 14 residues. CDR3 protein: CASSLGEGTDTQYF. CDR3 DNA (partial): TGTGCCAGCAGCTTAGGAGAGGGCACAGATACG. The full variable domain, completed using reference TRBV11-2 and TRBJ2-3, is EAGVAQSPRYKIIEKRQSVAFWCNPISGHATLYWYQQILGQGPKLLIQFQNNGVVDDSQLPKDRFSAERLKGVDSTLKIQPAKLEDSAVYLCASSLGEGTDTQYFGPGTRLTVL.

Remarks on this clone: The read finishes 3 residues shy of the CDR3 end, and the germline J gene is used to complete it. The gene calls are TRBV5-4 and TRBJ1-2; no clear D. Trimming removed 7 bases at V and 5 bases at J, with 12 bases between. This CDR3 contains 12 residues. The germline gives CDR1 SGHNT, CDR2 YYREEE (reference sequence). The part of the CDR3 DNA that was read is TGTGCCAGCTTTCGCCGAGGGTATGGC. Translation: CASFRRGYG. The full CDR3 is CASFRRGYGYTF.

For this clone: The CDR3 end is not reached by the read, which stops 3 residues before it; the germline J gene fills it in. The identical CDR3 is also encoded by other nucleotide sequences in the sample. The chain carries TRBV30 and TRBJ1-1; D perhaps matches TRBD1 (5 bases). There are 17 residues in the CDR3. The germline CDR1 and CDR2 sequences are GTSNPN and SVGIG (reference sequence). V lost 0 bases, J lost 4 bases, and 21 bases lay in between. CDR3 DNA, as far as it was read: TGTGCCTGGAGTGTATTTTCAGGGAGGTGGTTGGGCACTGAA. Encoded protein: CAWSVFSGRWLGTE. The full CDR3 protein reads CAWSVFSGRWLGTEAFF.

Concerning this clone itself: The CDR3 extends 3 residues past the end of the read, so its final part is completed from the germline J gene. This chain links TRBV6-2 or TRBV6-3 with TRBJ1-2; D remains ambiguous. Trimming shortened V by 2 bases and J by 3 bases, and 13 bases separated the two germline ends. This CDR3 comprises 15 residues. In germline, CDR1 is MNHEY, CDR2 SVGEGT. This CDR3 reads CASSYKAGGHYGYTF. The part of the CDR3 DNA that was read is TGTGCCAGCAGTTACAAGGCGGGAGGGCACTATGGC.

The CDR3 loop is CASSLAGRGNTEAFF. Incomplete CDR3 DNA: TGTGCCAGCAGCTTAGCGGGAAGGGGGAACACTGAA. The chain is built from TRBV7-2 and TRBJ1-1; D perhaps matches TRBD1 (5 bases). With the read ending 3 residues before the CDR3 end, the germline J gene is used to fill in that end. CDR1 is SGHTA, CDR2 FQGNSA, per germline. The CDR3 has 15 amino acids. V was trimmed by 0 bases and J by 1 base, leaving 9 bases between them. Full variable domain (missing parts from reference TRBV7-2 and TRBJ1-1): GAGVSQSPSNKVTEKGKDVELRCDPISGHTALYWYRQSLGQGLEFLIYFQGNSAPDKSGLPSDRFSAERTGGSVSTLTIQRTQQEDSAVYLCASSLAGRGNTEAFFGQGTRLTVV.

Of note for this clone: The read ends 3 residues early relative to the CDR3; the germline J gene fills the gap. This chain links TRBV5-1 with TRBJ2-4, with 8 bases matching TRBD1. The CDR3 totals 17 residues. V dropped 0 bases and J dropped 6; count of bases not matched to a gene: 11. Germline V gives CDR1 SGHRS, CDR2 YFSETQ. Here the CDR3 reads CASSLDTGGMYGNIQYF. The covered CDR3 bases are TGCGCCAGCAGCTTGGATACAGGGGGGATGTATGGAAACATT.

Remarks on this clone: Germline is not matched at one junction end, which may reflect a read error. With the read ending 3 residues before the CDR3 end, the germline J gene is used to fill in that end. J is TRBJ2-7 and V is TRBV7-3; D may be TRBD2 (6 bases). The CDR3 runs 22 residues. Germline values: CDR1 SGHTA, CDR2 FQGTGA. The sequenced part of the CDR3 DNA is TGTGCCAGTAGCTTAAGATCCGGGATAGGTGCTTTGGGGGGACGGCAACAGTACGAG. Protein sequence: CASSLRSGIGALGGRQQYE. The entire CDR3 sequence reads CASSLRSGIGALGGRQQYEQYF.

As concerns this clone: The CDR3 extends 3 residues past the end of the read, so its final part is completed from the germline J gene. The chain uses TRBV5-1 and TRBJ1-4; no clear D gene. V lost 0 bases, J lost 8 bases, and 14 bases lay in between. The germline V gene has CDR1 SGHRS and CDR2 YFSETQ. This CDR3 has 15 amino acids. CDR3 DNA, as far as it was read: TGCGCCAGCAGCTTGGAAGCCAACCGATTCGAAAAA. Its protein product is CASSLEANRFEK. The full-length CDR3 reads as CASSLEANRFEKLFF.

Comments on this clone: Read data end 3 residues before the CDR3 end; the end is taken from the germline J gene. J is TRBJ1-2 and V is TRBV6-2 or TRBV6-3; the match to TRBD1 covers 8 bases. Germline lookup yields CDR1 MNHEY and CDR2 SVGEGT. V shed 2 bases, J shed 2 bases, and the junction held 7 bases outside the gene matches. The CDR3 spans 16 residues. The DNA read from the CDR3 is TGTGCCAGCAGTTACCCCACGACAGGGGCCAACTATGGC. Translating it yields CASSYPTTGANYG. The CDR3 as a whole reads CASSYPTTGANYGYTF.

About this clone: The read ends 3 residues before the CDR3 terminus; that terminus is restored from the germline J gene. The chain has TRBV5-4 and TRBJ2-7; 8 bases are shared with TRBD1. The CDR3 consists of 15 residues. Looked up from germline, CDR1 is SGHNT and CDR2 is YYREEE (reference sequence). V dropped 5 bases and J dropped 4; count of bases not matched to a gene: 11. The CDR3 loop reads CASRQGAGGQYEQYF. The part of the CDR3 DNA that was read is TGTGCCAGCAGGCAAGGGGCAGGGGGCCAATACGAG.

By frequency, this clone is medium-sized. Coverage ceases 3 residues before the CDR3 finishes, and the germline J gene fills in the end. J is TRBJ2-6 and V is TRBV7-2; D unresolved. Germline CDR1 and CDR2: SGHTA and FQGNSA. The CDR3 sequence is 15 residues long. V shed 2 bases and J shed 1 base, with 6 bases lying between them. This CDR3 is CASSLRSSGANVLTF. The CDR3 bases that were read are TGTGCCAGCAGCTTAAGGTCTTCTGGGGCCAACGTC. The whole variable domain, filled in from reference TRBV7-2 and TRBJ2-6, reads GAGVSQSPSNKVTEKGKDVELRCDPISGHTALYWYRQSLGQGLEFLIYFQGNSAPDKSGLPSDRFSAERTGGSVSTLTIQRTQQEDSAVYLCASSLRSSGANVLTFGAGSRLTVL.

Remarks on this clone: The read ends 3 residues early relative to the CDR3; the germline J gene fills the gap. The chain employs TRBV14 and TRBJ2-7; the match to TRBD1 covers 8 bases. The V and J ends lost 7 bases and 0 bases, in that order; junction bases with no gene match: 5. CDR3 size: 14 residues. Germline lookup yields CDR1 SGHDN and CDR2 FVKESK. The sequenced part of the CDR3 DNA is TGTGCCAGCACCCGGACAGGGCACTCCTACGAG. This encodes CASTRTGHSYE. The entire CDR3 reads CASTRTGHSYEQYF. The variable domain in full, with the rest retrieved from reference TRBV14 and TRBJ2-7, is EAGVTQFPSHSVIEKGQTVTLRCDPISGHDNLYWYRRVMGKEIKFLLHFVKESKQDESGMPNNRFLAERTGGTYSTLKVQPAELEDSGVYFCASTRTGHSYEQYFGPGTRLTVT.

CDR3 sequence: CASSMDLRGTDTQYF. The part of the CDR3 DNA that was read is TGTGCCAGCAGCATGGACTTACGTGGCACAGATACG. The genes are TRBV2 and TRBJ2-3; D is perhaps TRBD2 (5 bases). From the germline J gene comes the end of the CDR3, since the read stops 3 residues before it. The V and J ends lost 6 bases and 1 base respectively, with 14 bases between them. Germline-derived CDR1 and CDR2 are SNHLY and FYNNEI. The CDR3 totals 15 residues.